The T cell receptor (beta chain) under discussion was sequenced for a study of T cell responses to AZD1222 COVID-19 vaccine. For this clone: The target antigen is unknown.

Overall study findings and caveats: Targeting of unmutated variant regions was reportedly seen in nearly half of spike-specific TCRs.

Trimming cost V 5 bases and J 2 bases, with 3 bases left between them. This CDR3 contains 11 residues. TCRdb's table, derived via immunoSEQ multiplex PCR, lists solely in-frame clones and lacks some. The data contain over 100,000 clones, approximately 86% of them seen just once; the ten biggest clones take up roughly 2.4%. The sequencing used peripheral blood, collected on day 0 of AZD1222 vaccination. The chain combines TRBV12-3 or TRBV12-4 with TRBJ2-5; D remains unclear. The sequence came from an adult in good health. CDR3 sequence: CASSKQETQYF. CDR3 in DNA: TGTGCCAGCAGTAAACAAGAGACCCAGTACTTC.